A selection of T cell receptor beta chains follows, all from one sample in a study of PD-1 blockade in classical Hodgkin lymphoma. Measured with immunoSEQ multiplex PCR; TCRdb has only the in-frame clones, and not every one. The sample has around 40,000 clones, 76% seen once. The material sequenced was peripheral blood mononuclear cells (PBMCs), taken at baseline. The receptors come from a human donor with classical Hodgkin lymphoma. Each CDR3 is given with its conserved first and last residue. D genes are given only for firm matches. The listing skips clone size in some rows; elsewhere it reads once, few, many or a size class.

size,J,D,V,CDR3,DNA
NA,TRBJ1-6,NA,TRBV7-2,CASSLALTEKSPLHF,TGTGCCAGCAGCTTAGCGCTTACAGAGAAATCACCCCTCCACTTT
NA,TRBJ1-1,NA,TRBV5-6,CASSLGGQGEAFF,TGTGCCAGCAGCTTGGGGGGCCAGGGGGAAGCTTTCTTT
NA,TRBJ1-2,TRBD1,TRBV9,CASSVGQGAAYGYTF,TGTGCCAGCAGCGTAGGACAGGGTGCTGCCTATGGCTACACCTTC
NA,TRBJ1-1,TRBD1,TRBV7-3,CASSPQGGFGRRTEAFF,TGTGCCAGCAGCCCACAGGGGGGGTTTGGGAGGCGGACTGAAGCTTTCTTT
NA,TRBJ2-2,NA,TRBV19,CASSILGTLGELFF,TGTGCCAGTAGTATCTTAGGAACTCTGGGGGAGCTGTTTTTT
NA,TRBJ1-1,NA,TRBV28,CASSFRLTTEAFF,TGTGCCAGCAGTTTCCGTCTAACCACTGAAGCTTTCTTT
NA,TRBJ2-1,NA,TRBV28,CASNQRTSPLGSYNEQFF,TGTGCCAGCAACCAAAGGACTTCCCCTTTGGGCTCCTACAATGAGCAGTTCTTC
once,TRBJ2-1,NA,TRBV20-1,CSASPGRGFF,TGCAGTGCTAGCCCGGGTCGGGGGTTCTTC
NA,TRBJ2-3,NA,TRBV28,CASSSRQGTDTQYF,TGTGCCAGCAGTTCGAGACAGGGCACAGATACGCAGTATTTT
NA,TRBJ1-1,NA,TRBV5-5,CASSRAENGAFF,TGTGCCAGCAGTCGTGCAGAGAATGGAGCTTTCTTT
NA,TRBJ1-3,NA,TRBV11-2,CASSTGHLSGNTIYF,TGTGCCAGCAGCACGGGACACCTCTCTGGAAACACCATATATTTT
NA,TRBJ2-5,TRBD1,TRBV28,CASSFLRQGRETQYF,TGTGCCAGCAGTTTCCTGCGACAGGGACGGGAGACCCAGTACTTC
few,TRBJ2-7,TRBD2,TRBV4-1,CASSQRTGGRDEQYF,TGCGCCAGCAGCCAAAGGACGGGAGGCCGGGACGAGCAGTACTTC
NA,TRBJ2-7,TRBD2,TRBV7-6,CASSQAGESAYEQYF,TGTGCCAGCAGCCAAGCGGGAGAGTCAGCCTACGAGCAGTACTTC
NA,TRBJ1-2,NA,TRBV6-5,CASHPLGNYGYTF,TGTGCCAGCCACCCATTGGGGAACTATGGCTACACCTTC
many,TRBJ1-3,NA,TRBV2,CASRALGEAGNTIYF,TGTGCCAGCAGGGCTCTCGGGGAGGCTGGAAACACCATATATTTT
few,TRBJ2-1,TRBD2,TRBV29-1,CSVEEGLAGDSYNEQFF,TGCAGCGTTGAAGAGGGGCTAGCGGGGGACTCCTACAATGAGCAGTTCTTC
NA,TRBJ2-5,NA,TRBV29-1,CSVQNRGLETQYF,TGCAGCGTTCAGAACCGGGGGTTGGAGACCCAGTACTTC
NA,TRBJ2-3,TRBD2,TRBV18,CASSPGLATTDTQYF,TGTGCCAGCTCACCGGGACTAGCGACCACAGATACGCAGTATTTT
NA,TRBJ2-5,NA,TRBV6-6,CAIAVSQETQYF,TGTGCCATTGCAGTGTCCCAAGAGACCCAGTACTTC
NA,TRBJ1-3,NA,TRBV6-6,CASSYGGSFSGNTIYF,TGTGCCAGCAGTTACGGGGGGTCCTTCTCTGGAAACACCATATATTTT
few,TRBJ2-7,NA,TRBV6-5,CASSYQGLGLYF,TGTGCCAGCAGTTACCAGGGGCTAGGGCTGTACTTC
once,TRBJ1-2,NA,TRBV5-1,CASSAGQHYGYTF,TGCGCCAGCAGCGCCGGACAGCACTATGGCTACACCTTC
NA,TRBJ2-3,NA,TRBV29-1,CSMSSRGGTDTQYF,TGCAGCATGTCATCCAGGGGCGGTACAGATACGCAGTATTTT
NA,TRBJ2-5,TRBD1,TRBV13,CASSLSTGQGETQYF,TGTGCCAGCAGCTTATCTACGGGACAGGGGGAGACCCAGTACTTC
few,TRBJ2-7,TRBD1,TRBV27,CASSPSQGLLSYEQYF,TGTGCCAGCAGTCCCTCACAGGGGCTCCTCTCCTACGAGCAGTACTTC
NA,TRBJ2-3,NA,TRBV19,CASSIRNTDTQYF,TGTGCCAGTAGTATCCGCAACACAGATACGCAGTATTTT
NA,TRBJ2-7,TRBD1,TRBV9,CASSAGTGGAYEQYF,TGTGCCAGCAGCGCCGGGACAGGGGGCGCTTACGAGCAGTACTTC
NA,TRBJ2-7,TRBD1,TRBV6-6,CASSRQGGSYEQYF,TGTGCCAGCAGCAGACAGGGCGGTTCCTACGAGCAGTACTTC
NA,TRBJ2-7,TRBD2,TRBV15,CATSRDLASGTYEQYF,TGTGCCACCAGCAGAGATCTGGCTAGCGGAACCTACGAGCAGTACTTC
NA,TRBJ1-5,NA,TRBV2,CASKGDSNQPQHF,TGTGCCAGCAAGGGGGATAGCAATCAGCCCCAGCATTTT
NA,TRBJ1-4,NA,TRBV2,CASSPTLWGGATNEKLFF,TGTGCCAGCAGTCCCACCCTCTGGGGTGGAGCAACTAATGAAAAACTGTTTTTT
few,TRBJ2-1,TRBD2,TRBV5-1,CATTDRLAGYNEQFF,TGCGCCACCACGGATAGGCTAGCGGGCTACAATGAGCAGTTCTTC
once,TRBJ2-7,NA,TRBV28,CASSLTPSTASYEQYF,TGTGCCAGCAGTTTAACCCCCTCAACAGCGTCCTACGAGCAGTACTTC
NA,TRBJ2-1,TRBD2,TRBV12-5,CASGLVLLGLAGGQRRNEQFF,TGTGCTAGTGGTTTGGTACTTTTGGGACTAGCGGGAGGGCAAAGGCGTAATGAGCAGTTCTTC
NA,TRBJ2-3,NA,TRBV7-2,CASSPDRNTDTQYF,TGTGCCAGCAGCCCCGACAGAAACACAGATACGCAGTATTTT
NA,TRBJ1-2,NA,TRBV6-5,CASRDGGNYGYTF,TGTGCCAGCAGAGACGGGGGGAACTATGGCTACACCTTC
NA,TRBJ1-2,NA,TRBV2,CASSYTEAEGYTF,TGTGCCAGCAGTTATACAGAGGCGGAAGGCTACACCTTC
NA,TRBJ2-2,NA,TRBV27,CASGGITGELFF,TGTGCCAGCGGTGGGATCACCGGGGAGCTGTTTTTT
NA,TRBJ1-1,TRBD1,TRBV7-9,CASSGHPGQGWTEAFF,TGTGCCAGCAGCGGACACCCGGGACAGGGGTGGACTGAAGCTTTCTTT
NA,TRBJ2-1,NA,TRBV19,CASSNSDRNNEQFF,TGTGCCAGTAGTAACTCCGACAGGAACAATGAGCAGTTCTTC
NA,TRBJ1-6,TRBD1,TRBV4-1,CANSSRVLTGDANSPLHF,TGCGCCAACAGCTCAAGGGTGTTGACAGGGGACGCTAATTCACCCCTCCACTTT
NA,TRBJ1-2,NA,TRBV28,CASSLRGGGNGYTF,TGTGCCAGCAGTTTGAGGGGGGGCGGTAATGGCTACACCTTC
NA,TRBJ2-7,TRBD2,TRBV5-4,CASSGEREGFLEQYF,TGTGCCAGCAGCGGTGAGCGGGAGGGCTTCTTGGAGCAGTACTTC
NA,TRBJ1-2,NA,TRBV5-5,CASSLSVLQRGYTF,TGTGCCAGCAGCTTAAGCGTGTTGCAGCGCGGCTACACCTTC
NA,TRBJ2-3,TRBD2,TRBV27,CATGRSSGYPDTQYF,TGTGCCACCGGTCGGAGTAGCGGGTACCCAGATACGCAGTATTTT
NA,TRBJ2-3,TRBD2,TRBV11-3,CASSHRDYTDTQYF,TGTGCCAGCAGCCACCGGGACTACACAGATACGCAGTATTTT
NA,TRBJ2-7,NA,TRBV11-2,CASSPGGSEQYF,TGTGCCAGCAGCCCGGGTGGCTCCGAGCAGTACTTC
NA,TRBJ1-1,TRBD1,TRBV7-3,CASSSSLQGARTEAFF,TGTGCCAGCAGCTCTTCCCTCCAGGGGGCGAGGACTGAAGCTTTCTTT
few,TRBJ2-7,NA,TRBV28,CASSLIRRGEQYF,TGTGCCAGCAGTTTGATAAGGAGGGGGGAGCAGTACTTC
NA,TRBJ2-5,TRBD2,TRBV5-1,CASSSTSGRETQYF,TGCGCCAGCAGCTCGACTAGCGGGAGGGAGACCCAGTACTTC
once,TRBJ2-7,NA,TRBV28,CASNNEGFSYEQYF,TGTGCCAGCAATAACGAGGGTTTCTCCTACGAGCAGTACTTC
few,TRBJ1-1,NA,TRBV29-1,CSVQGYTEAFF,TGCAGCGTACAGGGATATACTGAAGCTTTCTTT